Below, 31 T cell receptor beta chains from the same sample are listed, as sequenced in a study of regulatory T cells in long-lasting Graves disease. Indicated time point: newly diagnosed GD, antithyroid drugs for less than 3 months. From RNA extracted from PBMCs, the TCR library was made. Arm-PCR of CDR3 regions with iRepertoire HTBI primers generated TCR beta libraries. TCRdb re-analysed the multiplex PCR reads in MiXCR, keeping a single row per CDR3 protein. The sample has hundreds of thousands of distinct CDR3 sequences; less than 20% are singletons. These data are also associated with another study on T cells in Graves' hyperthyroidism and ophthalmopathy.

This specimen was peripheral blood mononuclear cells (PBMCs), taken at new diagnosis, from a patient treated with antithyroid drugs. All receptors derive from a woman between 25 and 40 years old with Graves disease.

The V call is TRBV7-9, the J call TRBJ1-1; D not certain. Trimming pared 5 bases from V and 6 bases from J, leaving 7 bases between. Germline V gene lookup returns CDR1 SEHNR and CDR2 FQNEAQ (reference sequence). The CDR3 is 11 amino acids. CDR3 in DNA: TGTGCCAGCAGCCCGGGCCCTGAAGCTTTCTTT. This translates into CASSPGPEAFF.

This clonotype was detected ten times or more. The V and J genes are TRBV11-3 and TRBJ2-1; 8 nucleotides line up with TRBD2. V dropped 2 bases and J dropped 5; count of bases not matched to a gene: 5. In germline, CDR1 is SGHNT, CDR2 YENEEA. This CDR3 comprises 15 residues. For the CDR3, the DNA is TGTGCCAGCAGCTTATTAGCGGGAATCGACAATGAGCAGTTCTTC. The encoded protein is CASSLLAGIDNEQFF.

This clonotype has at least ten counts. This chain uses TRBV12-3 or TRBV12-4 with TRBJ1-1; TRBD1 aligns across 8 bases. This CDR3 region has 15 residues. V gave up 5 bases and J gave up 5 bases; unmatched junction bases: 10. The CDR3 nucleotides are TGTGCCAGCAGTCCAAGGACAGGGCTCGGGACTGAAGCTTTCTTT. It yields the protein CASSPRTGLGTEAFF.

The chain is built from TRBV15 and TRBJ1-3, with TRBD1 matching over 10 bases. J was trimmed by 6 bases and V by 0 bases; bases with no gene match: 17. The germline V gene has CDR1 LNHNV and CDR2 YYDKDF (reference sequence). This CDR3 region has 20 residues. The CDR3 sequence: CATSRDFGQIRGQGINTIYF. CDR3 coding DNA: TGTGCCACCAGCAGAGATTTTGGGCAGATTCGGGGACAGGGGATAAACACCATATATTTT.

The J gene is TRBJ1-2, the V gene TRBV12-3 or TRBV12-4; a weak D match, TRBD1 (5 bases). The CDR3 covers 15 residues. V was clipped by 1 base and J by 8 bases, with 17 bases between them. DNA for the CDR3: TGTGCCAGCAGTTTAGGGCCGGGGGAGAAGAGCGGCTACACCTTC. Translated: CASSLGPGEKSGYTF.

As regards this clonotype: A much more abundant neighbour one base away suggests this may be a read error. The chain links TRBV7-2 to TRBJ2-5, with D possibly being TRBD1 or TRBD2 (5 bases each). Trimming left V 5 bases short and J 4 bases short, with 20 bases between. The CDR3 runs to 16 residues. CDR1 is SGHTA and CDR2 is FQGNSA in the germline V gene. In DNA, the CDR3 is TGTGCCAGCAGCCGCCAAGGAGGCTGGGGACGAGAGACCCAGTACTTC. This codes for CASSRQGGWGRETQYF.

This clonotype was recorded many times. The chain recombines TRBV6-2 or TRBV6-3 with TRBJ2-5, with D possibly matching TRBD2 (6 bases). The CDR3 is made up of 13 amino acids. The germline V gene has CDR1 MNHEY and CDR2 SVGEGT. V was trimmed by 5 bases and J by 5 bases, leaving 12 bases between them. CDR3 in DNA: TGTGCCAGCAGTGGAGGGATGACGGAGACCCAGTACTTC. Translation gives CASSGGMTETQYF.

This clonotype was seen a few times. This chain uses TRBV27 with TRBJ2-1; 13 nucleotides agree with TRBD2. CDR3 length: 14 amino acids. With 7 bases clipped from V and 8 bases from J, the junction kept 5 bases outside the gene matches. Germline V CDR1 and CDR2: MNHEY, SMNVEV (reference sequence). CDR3 nucleotide sequence: TGTGCCAGCACAAGGACTAGCGGGAGCCATGAGCAGTTCTTC. It specifies CASTRTSGSHEQFF.

This clonotype was counted many times. CDR3 region: CASRDRWVYTF. The CDR3 DNA follows: TGTGCCAGCCGGGACCGATGGGTCTACACCTTC. This chain uses TRBV28 with TRBJ1-2; D is possibly TRBD1 (5 bases). Trimming shortened V by 8 bases and J by 10 bases, and 14 bases separated the two germline ends. CDR3 length: 11 amino acids. From germline, CDR1 is MDHEN and CDR2 SYDVKM.

This clonotype has more than one count but fewer than ten. The chain employs TRBV18 and TRBJ1-6, with 8 nucleotides matching TRBD1. The V segment lost 6 bases and the J segment 10 bases; nucleotides outside the gene matches: 11. Germline CDR1 KGHSH, CDR2 LQKENI. This CDR3 is built from 15 residues. The CDR3 DNA reads TGTGCCAGCTCCCCCACGGCAGGGGGCTACTCACCCCTCCACTTT. It encodes CASSPTAGGYSPLHF.

The CDR3 reads CASSSMGGQQYF. For the CDR3, the DNA is TGTGCCAGCTCGTCAATGGGGGGCCAGCAGTACTTC. The chain links TRBV18 to TRBJ2-7; perhaps D is TRBD1 or TRBD2 (6 bases each). Germline CDR1 is KGHSH and CDR2 is LQKENI. The CDR3 runs to 12 residues. The V and J ends lost 6 bases and 8 bases respectively, with 14 bases between them.

This chain joins TRBV7-8 and TRBJ1-6; D call uncertain. Between the trimmed V and J ends, which lost 1 base and 9 bases, there was a span of 4 bases. The CDR3 covers 12 residues. The V gene's germline CDR1 is SGHVS and CDR2 FQNEAQ. CDR3 in amino acids: CASSLVLSPLHF. The CDR3 nucleotides read TGTGCCAGCAGCTTAGTTCTTTCACCCCTCCACTTT. Looking up the rest from reference TRBV7-8 and TRBJ1-6 gives the full variable domain: GAGVSQSPRYKVAKRGQDVALRCDPISGHVSLFWYQQALGQGPEFLTYFQNEAQLDKSGLPSDRFFAERPEGSVSTLKIQRTQQEDSAVYLCASSLVLSPLHFGNGTRLTVT.

This clonotype was counted at least ten times. The rearrangement uses TRBV28 and TRBJ2-1, with TRBD2 identical over 7 bases. Per germline, CDR1 MDHEN and CDR2 SYDVKM. This CDR3 is built from 15 residues. The V and J ends lost 2 bases and 4 bases, in that order; junction bases with no gene match: 5. CDR3: CASSLGGVVYNEQFF. The DNA for the CDR3 is TGTGCCAGCAGTTTAGGGGGGGTGGTTTACAATGAGCAGTTCTTC.

Many counts were recorded for this clonotype. This chain links TRBV14 with TRBJ1-1, with no clear D. The V and J ends lost 4 bases and 1 base respectively, with 7 bases between them. Germline CDR1 is SGHDN and CDR2 is FVKESK. The length of the CDR3 is 13 residues. For the CDR3, the DNA is TGTGCCAGCAGCCTTATTCCGAACACTGAAGCTTTCTTT. This translates into CASSLIPNTEAFF.

This clonotype was counted at least ten times. V usage is TRBV6-5 and J usage is TRBJ2-7; a weak D match, TRBD1 (5 bases). Germline assignment: CDR1 MNHEY and CDR2 SVGAGI. This CDR3 spans 15 amino acids. Trimming removed 2 bases from V and 7 bases from J, with 18 bases in between. CDR3 amino acids: CASSYAYSGAREQYF. The CDR3 nucleotides are TGTGCCAGCAGTTACGCATATAGTGGGGCTCGGGAGCAGTACTTC.

A note on this clonotype: This may arise from a read error, as a much more abundant clone is one base away. V is TRBV2 and J is TRBJ2-7, with 9 bases matching TRBD2. The CDR3 sequence is 13 residues long. Germline assignment: CDR1 SNHLY and CDR2 FYNNEI. The CDR3 sequence: CANSGSGSSEQYF. The DNA of the CDR3 is TGTGCCAACAGTGGTAGCGGGAGTTCCGAGCAGTACTTC.

V usage is TRBV6-1 and J usage is TRBJ1-4; D unresolved. Between the trimmed V and J ends, which lost 6 bases and 3 bases, there was a span of 23 bases. Germline-derived CDR1 and CDR2 are MNHNS and SASEGT. The CDR3 totals 18 residues. The CDR3 nucleotides read TGTGCCAGCAGCTCCGATGGCGCCACGGCGATCGCTAATGAAAAACTGTTTTTT. Protein: CASSSDGATAIANEKLFF.

The CDR3 spells CATSDVGGRGYTF. The CDR3 nucleotides are TGTGCCACCAGCGATGTAGGGGGGCGAGGCTACACCTTC. The chain links TRBV24-1 to TRBJ1-2; TRBD1 is a possible D gene (6 bases). With 7 bases removed from V and 8 bases from J, the gap between germline ends came to 16 bases. The CDR3 has 13 amino acids. Germline-derived CDR1 and CDR2 are KGHDR and SFDVKD.

This clonotype was detected only a few times. The CDR3 sequence is CASSQGLAGETQYF. The CDR3 DNA sequence: TGTGCCAGCAGTCAAGGGCTAGCGGGAGAGACCCAGTACTTC. The chain employs TRBV7-2 and TRBJ2-5, with 8 bases fitting TRBD2. The CDR3 has 14 amino acids. In germline, CDR1 is SGHTA, CDR2 FQGNSA. The V and J ends lost 6 bases and 4 bases, in that order; junction bases with no gene match: 7.

At least ten counts were recorded for this clonotype. The V gene is TRBV27, the J gene TRBJ2-3; the D gene is possibly TRBD2 (5 bases). CDR1 MNHEY and CDR2 SMNVEV come from the germline V gene (reference sequence). This CDR3 is 14 amino acids long. The ends were cut back, 7 bases at V and 5 bases at J, with 16 bases in the middle. The chain's CDR3 is CASTQLGGVDTQYF. The CDR3 region has the DNA TGTGCCAGCACCCAACTCGGAGGTGTAGATACGCAGTATTTT.

This clonotype was counted many times. CDR3 in amino acids: CASSLGVYRQETQYF. The CDR3 DNA follows: TGTGCCAGCAGCTTAGGCGTCTACCGGCAAGAGACCCAGTACTTC. The chain carries TRBV11-2 and TRBJ2-5, with D unclear. Germline CDR1 and CDR2: SGHAT and FQNNGV. CDR3 length equals 15 residues. Trimming removed 1 base from V and 2 bases from J, with 11 bases in between.

This clonotype was found a few times. V is TRBV30 and J is TRBJ2-7; D uncertain. The CDR3 is made up of 11 amino acids. V lost 1 base and J lost 1, with 2 bases in between. The germline gives CDR1 GTSNPN, CDR2 SVGIG (reference sequence). The chain's CDR3 is CAWSESYEQYF. CDR3 sequence (DNA): TGTGCCTGGAGTGAGTCCTACGAGCAGTACTTC.

At least ten counts were recorded for this clonotype. The V gene is TRBV6-1, the J gene TRBJ1-3; D call uncertain. CDR1 is MNHNS and CDR2 is SASEGT in the germline V gene. The CDR3 runs 15 residues. V lost 8 bases and J lost 0, with 14 bases in between. The DNA for the CDR3 is TGTGCCAGCGGCCCCAGGTTTTACTCTGGAAACACCATATATTTT. It codes for CASGPRFYSGNTIYF.

This clonotype was observed a handful of times. The chain joins TRBV11-3 to TRBJ2-3; 9 positions match TRBD1. Germline V gene lookup returns CDR1 SGHNT and CDR2 YENEEA. V was clipped by 1 base and J by 7 bases; unmatched bases: 6. The CDR3 runs to 15 residues. The CDR3 coding sequence is TGTGCCAGCAGCTTAGGTACAGGGGGCGCAAATACGCAGTATTTT. Its protein is CASSLGTGGANTQYF. The entire variable domain, with the rest obtained from reference TRBV11-3 and TRBJ2-3, is as follows: EAGVVQSPRYKIIEKKQPVAFWCNPISGHNTLYWYLQNLGQGPELLIRYENEEAVDDSQLPKDRFSAERLKGVDSTLKIQPAELGDSAVYLCASSLGTGGANTQYFGPGTRLTVL.

This clonotype appeared many times. The chain carries TRBV28 and TRBJ1-2; D uncertain. The germline CDR1 and CDR2 sequences are MDHEN and SYDVKM. V lost 6 bases, J lost 2 bases, and 4 bases lay in between. The length of the CDR3 is 11 residues. The DNA for the CDR3 is TGTGCCAGCAGCCAGAACTATGGCTACACCTTC. Protein product: CASSQNYGYTF.

This clonotype occurred many times. The chain carries TRBV15 and TRBJ2-2; D not certain. Per germline, CDR1 LNHNV and CDR2 YYDKDF (reference sequence). This CDR3 contains 9 residues. V lost 10 bases and J lost 8, with 5 bases in between. CDR3 sequence (DNA): TGTGCCAGGGGAGGGGAGCTGTTTTTT. It encodes CARGGELFF.

The chain uses TRBV24-1 and TRBJ2-2; D gene ambiguous. V dropped 4 bases and J dropped 7 bases, with 9 bases sitting between them. The germline CDR1 and CDR2 sequences are KGHDR and SFDVKD. This CDR3 spans 13 amino acids. The CDR3 DNA follows: TGTGCCACCAGTGACCACACTTACGGGGAGCTGTTTTTT. Residues: CATSDHTYGELFF.

In this sample, this clonotype turned up many times. The genes are TRBV11-2 and TRBJ1-2; D is uncertain. The ends were cut back, 2 bases at V and 6 bases at J, with 7 bases in the middle. The CDR3 totals 12 residues. Germline values: CDR1 SGHAT, CDR2 FQNNGV. As DNA, the CDR3 is TGTGCCAGCAGCTTACCGGAAGATGGCTACACCTTC. This gives the protein CASSLPEDGYTF. The full variable domain, rest sourced from reference TRBV11-2 and TRBJ1-2, is EAGVAQSPRYKIIEKRQSVAFWCNPISGHATLYWYQQILGQGPKLLIQFQNNGVVDDSQLPKDRFSAERLKGVDSTLKIQPAKLEDSAVYLCASSLPEDGYTFGSGTRLTVV.

This sequence joins TRBV7-9 and TRBJ1-1; tentatively, D is TRBD1 (6 bases). Germline CDR1 reads SEHNR; CDR2 reads FQNEAQ (reference sequence). Between the trimmed V and J ends, which lost 6 bases and 4 bases, there was a span of 15 bases. The CDR3 totals 14 residues. The DNA for the CDR3 is TGTGCCAGCAGTATAGCAGGGGTGGGCACTGAAGCTTTCTTT. Encoded protein: CASSIAGVGTEAFF.

The chain joins TRBV20-1 to TRBJ2-3; a weak D match, TRBD2 (5 bases). Germline lookup yields CDR1 DFQATT and CDR2 SNEGSKA (reference sequence). Trimming stripped 6 bases from V and 2 bases from J, with 15 bases between. The CDR3 loop spans 14 amino acids. CDR3 sequence: CSAHPGAATDTQYF. As DNA, the CDR3 is TGCAGTGCCCATCCAGGAGCGGCCACAGATACGCAGTATTTT.

This clonotype has only a few counts. The gene calls are TRBV6-2 or TRBV6-3 and TRBJ2-3; 10 positions match TRBD2. V gave up 5 bases and J gave up 4 bases; unmatched junction bases: 6. Germline CDR1 reads MNHEY; CDR2 reads SVGEGT. This CDR3 is 15 amino acids long. CDR3 protein: CASSLAGVDADTQYF. CDR3 bases: TGTGCCAGCAGTCTAGCGGGAGTCGATGCAGATACGCAGTATTTT.